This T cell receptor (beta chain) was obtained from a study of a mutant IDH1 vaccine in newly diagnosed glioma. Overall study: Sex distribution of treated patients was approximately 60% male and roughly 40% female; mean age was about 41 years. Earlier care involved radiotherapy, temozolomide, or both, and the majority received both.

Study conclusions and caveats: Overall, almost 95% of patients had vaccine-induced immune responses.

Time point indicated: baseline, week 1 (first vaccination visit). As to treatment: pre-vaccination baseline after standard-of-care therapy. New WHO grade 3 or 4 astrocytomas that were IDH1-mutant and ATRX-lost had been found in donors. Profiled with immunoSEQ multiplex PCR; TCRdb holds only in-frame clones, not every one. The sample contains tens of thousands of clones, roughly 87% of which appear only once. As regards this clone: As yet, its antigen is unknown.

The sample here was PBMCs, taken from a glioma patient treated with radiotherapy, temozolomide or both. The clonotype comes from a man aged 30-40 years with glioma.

The CDR3: CASSVATTGGPEAFF. CDR3 coding DNA: TGTGCCAGCAGCGTAGCCACGACAGGGGGACCTGAAGCTTTCTTT. The rearrangement joins TRBV9 to TRBJ1-1, with TRBD1 matching over 9 bases. Looked up from germline, CDR1 is SGDLS and CDR2 is YYNGEE. The CDR3 contains 15 residues. The V gene end was trimmed by 0 bases and the J gene end by 6 bases; junction bases not matched to a gene: 6.